Listed below are T cell receptor beta chains from one sample, sequenced in a study of chemoradiotherapy in HPV16-positive cancers. TCRdb's table, derived via immunoSEQ multiplex PCR, lists solely in-frame clones and lacks some. Of tens of thousands of clones listed, 75% to 90% are singletons. The material was blood, obtained from a patient who underwent chemoradiotherapy. These receptor sequences come from a human donor with HPV-associated anogenital cancer. The CDR3 runs from the conserved cysteine through the conserved F or W. A D gene is named only where the DNA matches it firmly. Not every row has a clone size; where given, it reads once, few, many or a size class.

clone size,D gene,V gene,J gene,CDR3 protein,CDR3 DNA
.,.,TRBV29-1,TRBJ2-7,CSVVQDRYEQYF,TGCAGCGTTGTACAGGACCGCTACGAGCAGTACTTC
once,TRBD1,TRBV7-2,TRBJ1-3,CASSPTGKRSGNTIYF,TGTGCCAGCAGCCCGACAGGGAAACGCTCTGGAAACACCATATATTTT
few,TRBD2,TRBV6-1,TRBJ2-4,CASSVSLAGGPGNIQYF,TGTGCCAGCAGTGTCTCACTAGCGGGGGGGCCGGGAAACATTCAGTACTTC
.,TRBD1,TRBV5-8,TRBJ1-2,CASSRRTGEGVGYTF,TGTGCCAGCAGCCGTAGGACAGGGGAGGGAGTTGGCTACACCTTC
.,.,TRBV7-6,TRBJ2-7,CASSPQGLEQYF,TGTGCCAGCAGCCCTCAGGGTCTCGAGCAGTACTTC
once,.,TRBV12-5,TRBJ2-2,CASGSPSPNTGELFF,TGTGCTAGTGGTTCCCCCAGTCCTAACACCGGGGAGCTGTTTTTT
.,TRBD1,TRBV12-5,TRBJ2-1,CASGLVGQEDGEQFF,TGTGCTAGTGGTTTGGTGGGACAGGAGGATGGTGAGCAGTTCTTC
.,.,TRBV7-2,TRBJ1-1,CASSLTAGTLGTEAFF,TGTGCCAGCAGCTTAACCGCCGGAACCCTGGGCACTGAAGCTTTCTTT
.,.,TRBV18,TRBJ1-1,CASSPFRVGDTEAFF,TGTGCCAGCTCACCCTTCAGGGTGGGCGACACTGAAGCTTTCTTT
.,.,TRBV2,TRBJ2-5,CASSEEGGRQGGFQETQYF,TGTGCCAGCAGTGAAGAAGGGGGCCGGCAGGGGGGTTTCCAAGAGACCCAGTACTTC
.,.,TRBV6-6,TRBJ1-2,CASSSTGTTYGYTF,TGTGCCAGCAGTTCGACCGGGACAACCTATGGCTACACCTTC
.,TRBD1,TRBV6-5,TRBJ1-2,CATEYNRGDSYGYTF,TGTGCCACCGAGTACAACCGGGGGGACAGTTATGGCTACACCTTC
.,TRBD1,TRBV5-6,TRBJ1-1,CASSPGGTEAFF,TGTGCCAGCAGCCCAGGGGGGACTGAAGCTTTCTTT
.,TRBD1,TRBV9,TRBJ1-1,CASSLQGSMNTEAFF,TGTGCCAGCAGCTTACAGGGGAGTATGAACACTGAAGCTTTCTTT